The entry below describes one T cell receptor (beta chain). The antigen is not known. PCR employed 60 Vbeta and 13 Jbeta primers. Clones were read by immunoSEQ multiplex PCR, and TCRdb kept only the in-frame ones, dropping some. The data contain some 120,000 clones, 60% to 85% of them seen just once; the ten biggest clones take up approximately 2.5%. V shed 2 bases and J 10 bases; nucleotides not matched to a gene: 4. The CDR3 runs 14 residues. Germline CDR1 LGHNA, CDR2 YSLEER. This sample is drawn from a study of cytomegalovirus exposure and HLA in healthy donors. Study details: Unique TCR beta sequences numbering over 100 million came from about 180 million T cells in an earlier analysis.

General study results and limits: In an earlier analysis, in some 500 donors, most V segments appeared productive either ~87% or ~30% of the time. Usually a TCR sequence was rare, but some public TCRs were found in many donors. Later analysis identified 16,951 TCR beta sequences associated with HLA alleles, using a false discovery rate threshold of 0.05.

The genes are TRBV4-3 and TRBJ2-1; 11 nucleotides align to TRBD2. The specimen was PBMCs. This sequence originates from a female donor in good health and CMV-seronegative. CDR3 coding DNA: TGCGCCAGCAGCCAACAGGGACTAGCGGACGAGCAGTTCTTC. Translating it yields CASSQQGLADEQFF.